The 22 T cell receptor beta chains listed next were all sequenced from one sample in a study of T cell changes during pregnancy in multiple sclerosis. Clones were sequenced by immunoSEQ multiplex PCR, and TCRdb holds only the in-frame ones, with some missing. The sample lists 95,000 to 110,000 clones, 85% to 95% occurring once. This sample comprised peripheral blood, obtained in the third trimester of pregnancy. The receptors were gathered from a female donor in good health, enrolled as a control in a pregnancy study.

The chain is built from TRBV5-6 and TRBJ1-1; the D is unclear. V gave up 2 bases and J gave up 10 bases, with 9 bases separating them. The CDR3 totals 11 residues. Germline V gene sequence: CDR1 SGHDT, CDR2 YYEEEE. The CDR3 coding sequence is TGTGCCAGCAGCTTTAGTCTCGGAGCTTTCTTT. Amino acid sequence: CASSFSLGAFF.

The chain couples TRBV11-2 to TRBJ2-5; 9 nucleotides align to TRBD1. The CDR3 consists of 14 residues. Per the germline V gene, CDR1 is SGHAT and CDR2 is FQNNGV. J gave up 7 bases and V 4 bases, and 7 bases lay outside the gene matches. The CDR3 sequence is CASSSNRGRGTQYF. Here the CDR3 DNA reads TGTGCCAGCAGCTCGAACAGGGGGCGCGGGACCCAGTACTTC.

The V and J genes are TRBV30 and TRBJ1-5; D is unclear. There are 13 residues in the CDR3. In germline, CDR1 is GTSNPN, CDR2 SVGIG (reference sequence). The V end lost 2 bases, the J end lost 7 bases, and 12 bases lay between the germline ends. CDR3 sequence reads: CAWSLVRGQPQHF. CDR3 bases: TGTGCCTGGAGTCTAGTCCGTGGGCAGCCCCAGCATTTT.

The genes are TRBV11-1 and TRBJ2-1; 10 bases match TRBD1. The germline V gene encodes CDR1 SGHAT and CDR2 FQDESV (reference sequence). With 5 bases clipped from V and 7 bases from J, the junction kept 5 bases outside the gene matches. The CDR3 runs to 14 residues. CDR3 bases: TGTGCCAGCAGCACGGACAGGGGGTGGAATGAGCAGTTCTTC. It encodes CASSTDRGWNEQFF.

This sequence joins TRBV7-2 and TRBJ1-5; no firm D call. Per germline, CDR1 SGHTA and CDR2 FQGNSA. The CDR3 loop spans 13 amino acids. Trimming removed 1 base at V and 6 bases at J, with 7 bases between. CDR3 amino acids: CASSLDWSQPQHF. CDR3 coding DNA: TGTGCCAGCAGCTTAGACTGGAGTCAGCCCCAGCATTTT.

The chain uses TRBV4-1 and TRBJ2-1, with D possibly matching TRBD2 (7 bases). The CDR3 loop spans 15 amino acids. CDR1 MGHRA and CDR2 YSYEKL come from the germline V gene. V lost 5 bases, J lost 8 bases, and 19 bases lay in between. This chain's CDR3 is CASSGDRGGLDEQFF. The DNA of the CDR3 is TGCGCCAGCAGCGGGGATAGGGGGGGATTGGATGAGCAGTTCTTC.

The chain couples TRBV27 to TRBJ1-2, with D tentatively TRBD1 (6 bases). This CDR3 spans 13 amino acids. The V end was cut by 4 bases, the J end by 5 bases, with 11 bases between. CDR1 is MNHEY, CDR2 SMNVEV, per germline (reference sequence). The CDR3 sequence is CASSSRGRYGYTF. The CDR3 DNA follows: TGTGCCAGCAGTTCCAGGGGCAGGTATGGCTACACCTTC.

The J gene is TRBJ2-7, the V gene TRBV19; unclear D gene. The CDR3 consists of 15 residues. The V gene's germline CDR1 is LNHDA and CDR2 SQIVND (reference sequence). V was shortened by 4 bases and J by 2 bases, with 15 bases between the two germline ends. The DNA of the CDR3 is TGTGCCAGTAGTAGATTCACTGAAATCCCCTACGAGCAGTACTTC. Its translation: CASSRFTEIPYEQYF.

This chain joins TRBV9 and TRBJ2-3; TRBD1 might be the D (5 bases). V lost 5 bases and J 2 bases, leaving 18 bases between the germline ends. The germline V gene has CDR1 SGDLS and CDR2 YYNGEE. This CDR3 is 16 amino acids long. CDR3 in DNA: TGTGCCAGCAGTGTAAGGGAAGGGGCGATCACAGATACGCAGTATTTT. Translated: CASSVREGAITDTQYF.

This clone was observed once. CDR3 nucleotides: TGTGCCACATCTTTAGCGGGGGGTTACAATGAGCAGTTCTTC. It translates to CATSLAGGYNEQFF. J is TRBJ2-1 and V is TRBV6-5, with 10 bases aligning to TRBD2. Germline CDR1 is MNHEY and CDR2 is SVGAGI. CDR3 length: 14 amino acids. After removal of 10 bases from V and 4 bases from J, the junction contained 7 bases not matched to a gene.

This clone was seen only once. V is TRBV27 and J is TRBJ2-1; TRBD2 matches 9 bases. CDR3 length: 14 residues. Per the germline V gene, CDR1 is MNHEY and CDR2 is SMNVEV (reference sequence). V lost 7 bases and J lost 4; bases outside the gene matches: 5. CDR3 nucleotide sequence: TGTGCCAGCATGGTAGCGGGAGTGTACAATGAGCAGTTCTTC. Its translation: CASMVAGVYNEQFF.

V gene TRBV27 combines with J gene TRBJ2-7; D might be TRBD1 (6 bases). V lost 2 bases to trimming and J lost 6 bases, with 11 bases between them. Germline V gives CDR1 MNHEY, CDR2 SMNVEV (reference sequence). The CDR3 contains 13 residues. The CDR3 loop reads CASSLMDSVEQYF. The CDR3 DNA follows: TGTGCCAGCAGTTTAATGGACAGCGTCGAGCAGTACTTC.

V is TRBV10-3 and J is TRBJ2-7, with 15 bases matching TRBD2. J lost 3 bases, V lost 6 bases, and 9 bases had no gene match. CDR3 length: 17 amino acids. Germline assignment: CDR1 ENHRY and CDR2 SYGVKD. The CDR3 DNA reads TGTGCCATCAGGGGCGCCCCGGGACTAGCGGGGGGCTACGAGCAGTACTTC. Protein: CAIRGAPGLAGGYEQYF.

The chain joins TRBV12-5 to TRBJ1-1; D gene uncertain. V shed 6 bases and J shed 6 bases, with 11 bases lying between them. This CDR3 region has 12 residues. CDR1 is LGHNT and CDR2 is FRNRAP in the germline V gene. DNA of the CDR3: TGTGCTAGTGGCCCCGAGCTGGCTGAAGCTTTCTTT. It yields the protein CASGPELAEAFF. Full variable domain (outside the CDR3, taken from reference TRBV12-5 and TRBJ1-1): DARVTQTPRHKVTEMGQEVTMRCQPILGHNTVFWYRQTMMQGLELLAYFRNRAPLDDSGMPKDRFSAEMPDATLATLKIQPSEPRDSAVYFCASGPELAEAFFGQGTRLTVV.

This sequence joins TRBV7-2 and TRBJ2-5; 8 bases are a match to TRBD2. CDR1 is SGHTA, CDR2 FQGNSA, per germline. The CDR3 contains 17 residues. Trimming cost V 0 bases and J 1 base; bases outside gene matches: 7. Written as DNA, the CDR3 is TGTGCCAGCAGCTTAGCCGGGGCGGGGGGCACCCAAGAGACCCAGTACTTC. Translated: CASSLAGAGGTQETQYF.

J is TRBJ2-2 and V is TRBV18; 7 positions agree with TRBD2. Germline-derived CDR1 and CDR2 are KGHSH and LQKENI. The trim removed 6 bases at V and 0 bases at J, leaving 7 bases unmatched. The CDR3 runs to 16 residues. The CDR3 is CASSLTRGANTGELFF. CDR3 DNA sequence: TGTGCCAGCTCCCTGACCCGGGGGGCGAACACCGGGGAGCTGTTTTTT.

The rearrangement joins TRBV23-1 to TRBJ1-1; TRBD1 aligns across 8 bases. TRBV23-1 is labeled an ORF, and its function is uncertain. The CDR3 length is 17 residues. J was trimmed by 0 bases and V by 1 base; bases with no gene match: 7. CDR3 nucleotides: TGCGCCAGCAGTCAATTGGGACAGGATTCTATGAACACTGAAGCTTTCTTT. Translation gives CASSQLGQDSMNTEAFF.

The V gene is TRBV25-1, the J gene TRBJ1-6; D is unresolved. CDR1 MGHDK and CDR2 SYGVNS come from the germline V gene. The CDR3 runs to 15 residues. Between the trimmed V and J ends, which lost 2 bases and 11 bases, there was a span of 16 bases. CDR3 coding DNA: TGTGCCAGCAGTGAAGGGAGGACCGTTCGAACACCCCTCCACTTT. Translated: CASSEGRTVRTPLHF.

This clone was picked up one time. This rearrangement joins TRBV30 to TRBJ2-7, with D perhaps TRBD1 (6 bases). CDR3 length: 13 amino acids. Germline V gene data show CDR1 as GTSNPN and CDR2 as SVGIG (reference sequence). Trimming left V 7 bases short and J 6 bases short, with 19 bases between. The CDR3 DNA sequence: TGTGCCTCCCTAAATGACAGGCTAGGCGAGCAGTACTTC. Translated: CASLNDRLGEQYF.

The CDR3 region is CASGAGGTYEQYF. CDR3 nucleotide sequence: TGTGCCAGCGGAGCAGGGGGAACCTACGAGCAGTACTTC. The rearrangement links TRBV7-6 to TRBJ2-7, with 7 positions matching TRBD1. CDR3 length: 13 amino acids. J gave up 2 bases and V 8 bases, and 6 bases lay outside the gene matches. Per the germline V gene, CDR1 is SGHVS and CDR2 is FNYEAQ.

V and J are TRBV7-2 and TRBJ1-2, with D possibly TRBD1 on 5 matching bases. The germline gives CDR1 SGHTA, CDR2 FQGNSA. The CDR3 extends over 13 amino acids. V dropped 4 bases and J dropped 6 bases, with 12 bases sitting between them. CDR3 sequence reads: CASSYIAGNGYTF. The CDR3 DNA sequence: TGTGCCAGCAGCTACATAGCAGGGAATGGCTACACCTTC.

Concerning this clone itself: This sample also contains other DNA sequences that code for the same CDR3. V and J are TRBV19 and TRBJ1-1; unclear D gene. The germline CDR1 and CDR2 sequences are LNHDA and SQIVND (reference sequence). V lost 3 bases to trimming and J lost 1 base, with 6 bases between them. The CDR3 extends over 13 amino acids. CDR3 in DNA: TGTGCCAGTAGTATTTCAGGGAACACTGAAGCTTTCTTT. It specifies CASSISGNTEAFF.